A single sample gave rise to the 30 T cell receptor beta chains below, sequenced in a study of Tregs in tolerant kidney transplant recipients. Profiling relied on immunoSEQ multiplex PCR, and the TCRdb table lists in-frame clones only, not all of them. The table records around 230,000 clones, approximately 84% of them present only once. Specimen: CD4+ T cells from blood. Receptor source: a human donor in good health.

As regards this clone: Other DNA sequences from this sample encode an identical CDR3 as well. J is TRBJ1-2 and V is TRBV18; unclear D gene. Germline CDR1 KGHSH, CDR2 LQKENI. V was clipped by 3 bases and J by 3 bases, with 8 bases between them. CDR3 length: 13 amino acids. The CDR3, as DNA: TGTGCCAGCTCACCGCAGGAGGACTATGGCTACACCTTC. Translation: CASSPQEDYGYTF.

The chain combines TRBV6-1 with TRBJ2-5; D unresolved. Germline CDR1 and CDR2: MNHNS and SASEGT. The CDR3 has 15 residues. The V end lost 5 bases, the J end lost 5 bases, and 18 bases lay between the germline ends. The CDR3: CASSSRAPIRETQYF. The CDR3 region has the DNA TGTGCCAGCAGTAGCCGGGCCCCAATAAGGGAGACCCAGTACTTC.

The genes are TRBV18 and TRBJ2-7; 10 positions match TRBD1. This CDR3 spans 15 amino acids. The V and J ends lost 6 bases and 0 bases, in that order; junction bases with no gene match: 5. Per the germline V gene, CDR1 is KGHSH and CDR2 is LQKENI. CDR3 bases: TGTGCCAGCTCTGCGGGACAGGGGCACTCCTACGAGCAGTACTTC. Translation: CASSAGQGHSYEQYF.

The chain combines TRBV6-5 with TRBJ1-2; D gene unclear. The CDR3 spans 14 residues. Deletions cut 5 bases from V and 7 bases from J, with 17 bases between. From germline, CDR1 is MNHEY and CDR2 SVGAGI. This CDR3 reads CASSEGMEMSGYTF. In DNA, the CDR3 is TGTGCCAGCAGTGAAGGAATGGAAATGAGTGGCTACACCTTC.

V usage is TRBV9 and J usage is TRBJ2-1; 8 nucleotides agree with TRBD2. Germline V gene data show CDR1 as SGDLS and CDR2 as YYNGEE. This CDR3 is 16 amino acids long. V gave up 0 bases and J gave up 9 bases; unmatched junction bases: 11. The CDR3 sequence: CASSVEPGGWVSEQFF. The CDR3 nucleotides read TGTGCCAGCAGCGTAGAGCCGGGAGGGTGGGTGAGTGAGCAGTTCTTC.

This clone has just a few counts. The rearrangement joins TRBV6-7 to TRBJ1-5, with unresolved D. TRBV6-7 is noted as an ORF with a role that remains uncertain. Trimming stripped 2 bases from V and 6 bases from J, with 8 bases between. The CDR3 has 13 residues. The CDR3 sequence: CASSYLLAQPQHF. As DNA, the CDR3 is TGTGCCAGCAGTTACCTTCTAGCTCAGCCCCAGCATTTT.

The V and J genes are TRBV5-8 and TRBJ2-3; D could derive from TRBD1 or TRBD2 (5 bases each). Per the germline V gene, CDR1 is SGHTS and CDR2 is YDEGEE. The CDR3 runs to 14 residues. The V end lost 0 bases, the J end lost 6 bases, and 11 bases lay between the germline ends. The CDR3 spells CASSLGGSVDTQYF. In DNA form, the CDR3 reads TGTGCCAGCAGCTTGGGGGGGTCTGTCGATACGCAGTATTTT. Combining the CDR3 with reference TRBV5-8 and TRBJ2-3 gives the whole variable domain EAGVTQSPTHLIKTRGQQATLRCSPISGHTSVYWYQQALGLGLQFLLWYDEGEERNRGNFPPRFSGRQFPNYSSELNVNALELEDSALYLCASSLGGSVDTQYFGPGTRLTVL.

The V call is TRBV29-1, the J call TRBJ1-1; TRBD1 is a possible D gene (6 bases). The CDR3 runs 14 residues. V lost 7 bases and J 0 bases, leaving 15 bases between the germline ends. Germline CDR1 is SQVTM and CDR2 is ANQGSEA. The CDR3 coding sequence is TGCAGCGCCCGTTCGGGGACAATGAACACTGAAGCTTTCTTT. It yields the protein CSARSGTMNTEAFF.

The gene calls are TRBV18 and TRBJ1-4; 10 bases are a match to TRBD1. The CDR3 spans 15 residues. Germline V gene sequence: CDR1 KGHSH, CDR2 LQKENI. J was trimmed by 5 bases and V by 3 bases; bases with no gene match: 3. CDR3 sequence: CASSPSGQGNEKLFF. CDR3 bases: TGTGCCAGCTCACCGTCGGGACAGGGGAATGAAAAACTGTTTTTT.

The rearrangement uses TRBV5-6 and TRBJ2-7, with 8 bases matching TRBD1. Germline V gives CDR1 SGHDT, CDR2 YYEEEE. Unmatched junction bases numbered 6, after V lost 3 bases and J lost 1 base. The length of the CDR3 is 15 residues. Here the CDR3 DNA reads TGTGCCAGCAGCTCCTGGGACAGGAGATCCTACGAGCAGTACTTC. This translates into CASSSWDRRSYEQYF.

CDR3 amino acids: CASSLGGQSFDYGYTF. For the CDR3, the DNA is TGCGCCAGCAGCTTGGGGGGACAGTCCTTCGACTATGGCTACACCTTC. The chain employs TRBV5-1 and TRBJ1-2; TRBD1 matches 7 bases. The CDR3 is 16 residues long. Germline V CDR1 and CDR2: SGHRS, YFSETQ. Trimming cost V 0 bases and J 3 bases; bases outside gene matches: 8.

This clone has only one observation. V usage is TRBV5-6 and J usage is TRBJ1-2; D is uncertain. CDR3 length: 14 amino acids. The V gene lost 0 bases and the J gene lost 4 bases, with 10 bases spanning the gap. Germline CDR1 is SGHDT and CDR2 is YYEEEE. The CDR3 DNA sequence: TGTGCCAGCAGCTTGGGACAAGGAATCTATGGCTACACCTTC. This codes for CASSLGQGIYGYTF.

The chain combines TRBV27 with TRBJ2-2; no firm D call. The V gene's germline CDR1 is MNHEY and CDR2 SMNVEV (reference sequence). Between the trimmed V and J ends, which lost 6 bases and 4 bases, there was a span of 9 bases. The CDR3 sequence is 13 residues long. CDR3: CASRKGLTGELFF. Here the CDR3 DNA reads TGTGCCAGCAGGAAAGGGCTCACCGGGGAGCTGTTTTTT.

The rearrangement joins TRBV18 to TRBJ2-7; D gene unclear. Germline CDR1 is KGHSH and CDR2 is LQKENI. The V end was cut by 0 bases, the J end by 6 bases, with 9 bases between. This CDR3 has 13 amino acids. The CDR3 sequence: CASSPPVAAEQYF. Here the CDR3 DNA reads TGTGCCAGCTCACCACCGGTCGCAGCCGAGCAGTACTTC.

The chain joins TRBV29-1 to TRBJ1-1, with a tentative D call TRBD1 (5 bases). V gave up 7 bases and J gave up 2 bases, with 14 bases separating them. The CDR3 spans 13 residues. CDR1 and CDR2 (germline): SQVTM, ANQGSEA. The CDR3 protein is CSERTPSNTEAFF. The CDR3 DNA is TGCAGCGAGAGGACACCGTCAAACACTGAAGCTTTCTTT.

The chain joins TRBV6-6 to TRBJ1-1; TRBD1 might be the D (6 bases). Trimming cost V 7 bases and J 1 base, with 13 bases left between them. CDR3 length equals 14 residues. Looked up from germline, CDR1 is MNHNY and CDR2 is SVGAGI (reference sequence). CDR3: CASTLQGKNTEAFF. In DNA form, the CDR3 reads TGTGCCAGCACCCTACAGGGTAAGAACACTGAAGCTTTCTTT.

The CDR3 spells CASSRQGFMYGYTF. The CDR3 DNA reads as TGTGCCAGCTCTAGACAGGGTTTTATGTATGGCTACACCTTC. V is TRBV27 and J is TRBJ1-2; 7 positions match TRBD1. Losses at the gene ends were 8 bases for V and 5 bases for J; bases not matched to a gene: 11. This CDR3 comprises 14 residues. Looked up from germline, CDR1 is MNHEY and CDR2 is SMNVEV (reference sequence).

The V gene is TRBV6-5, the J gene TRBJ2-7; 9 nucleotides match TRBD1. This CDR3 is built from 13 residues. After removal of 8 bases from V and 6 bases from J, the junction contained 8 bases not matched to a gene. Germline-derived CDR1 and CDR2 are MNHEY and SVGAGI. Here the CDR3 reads CASWGTGKPEQYF. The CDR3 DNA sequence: TGTGCCAGCTGGGGGACAGGGAAGCCCGAGCAGTACTTC.

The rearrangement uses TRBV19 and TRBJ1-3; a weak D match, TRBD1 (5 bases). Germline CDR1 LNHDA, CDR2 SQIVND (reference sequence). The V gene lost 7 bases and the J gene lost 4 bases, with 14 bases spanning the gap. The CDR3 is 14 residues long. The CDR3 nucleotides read TGTGCCAGTACCCTAAGGGGTTCCGGAAACACCATATATTTT. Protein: CASTLRGSGNTIYF.

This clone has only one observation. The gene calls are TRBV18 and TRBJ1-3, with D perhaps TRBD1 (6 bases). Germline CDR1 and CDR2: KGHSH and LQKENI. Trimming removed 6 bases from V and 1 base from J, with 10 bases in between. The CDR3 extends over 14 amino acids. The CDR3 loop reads CASSTQGSGNTIYF. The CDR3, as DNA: TGTGCCAGCTCGACACAGGGATCTGGAAACACCATATATTTT.

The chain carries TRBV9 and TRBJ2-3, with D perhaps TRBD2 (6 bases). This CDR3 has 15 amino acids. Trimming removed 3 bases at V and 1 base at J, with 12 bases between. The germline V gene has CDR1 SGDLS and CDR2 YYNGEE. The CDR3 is CASSAVGLRTDTQYF. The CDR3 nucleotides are TGTGCCAGCAGCGCTGTGGGACTCCGCACAGATACGCAGTATTTT.

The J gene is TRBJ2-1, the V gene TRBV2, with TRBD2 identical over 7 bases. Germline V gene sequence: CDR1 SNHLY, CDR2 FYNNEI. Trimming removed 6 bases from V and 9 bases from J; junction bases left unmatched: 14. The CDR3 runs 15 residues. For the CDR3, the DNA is TGTGCCAGCAGGCCAGCGGGGCCCCGGGGCGGTGAGCAGTTCTTC. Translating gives CASRPAGPRGGEQFF.

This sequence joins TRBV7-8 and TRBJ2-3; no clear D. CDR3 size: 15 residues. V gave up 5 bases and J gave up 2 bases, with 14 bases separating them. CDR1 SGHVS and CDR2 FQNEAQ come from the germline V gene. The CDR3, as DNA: TGTGCCAGCAGCCCGATCTGGGCGAACACAGATACGCAGTATTTT. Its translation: CASSPIWANTDTQYF.

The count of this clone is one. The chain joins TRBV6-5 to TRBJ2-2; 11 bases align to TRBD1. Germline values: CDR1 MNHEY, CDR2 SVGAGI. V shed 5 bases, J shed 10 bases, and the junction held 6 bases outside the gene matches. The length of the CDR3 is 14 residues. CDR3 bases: TGTGCCAGCAGTAAAGGACAGGGGGCGCAGGAGCTGTTTTTT. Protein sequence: CASSKGQGAQELFF.

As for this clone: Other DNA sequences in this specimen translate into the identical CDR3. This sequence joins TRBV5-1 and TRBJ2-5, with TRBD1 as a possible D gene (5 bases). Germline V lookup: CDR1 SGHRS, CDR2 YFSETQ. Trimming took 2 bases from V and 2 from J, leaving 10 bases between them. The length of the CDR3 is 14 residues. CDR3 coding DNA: TGCGCCAGCAGCTTTGGGCAGGGTCAAGAGACCCAGTACTTC. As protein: CASSFGQGQETQYF.

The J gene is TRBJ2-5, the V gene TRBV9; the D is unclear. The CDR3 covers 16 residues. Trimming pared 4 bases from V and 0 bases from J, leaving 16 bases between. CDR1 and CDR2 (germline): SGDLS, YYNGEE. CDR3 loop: CASSLPPRSYQETQYF. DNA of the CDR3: TGTGCCAGCAGCTTACCACCCCGGTCGTACCAAGAGACCCAGTACTTC.

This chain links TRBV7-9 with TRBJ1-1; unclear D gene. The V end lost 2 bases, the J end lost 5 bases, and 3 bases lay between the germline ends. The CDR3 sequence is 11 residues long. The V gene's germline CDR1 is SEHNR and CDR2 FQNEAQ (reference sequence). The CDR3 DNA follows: TGTGCCAGCAGCTTAATAACTGAAGCTTTCTTT. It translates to CASSLITEAFF.

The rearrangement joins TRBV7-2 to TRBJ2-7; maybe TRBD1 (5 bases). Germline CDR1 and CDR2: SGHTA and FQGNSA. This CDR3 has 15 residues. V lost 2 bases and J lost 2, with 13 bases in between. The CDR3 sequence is CASSLRGEKAYEQYF. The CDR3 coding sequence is TGTGCCAGCAGCTTAAGGGGCGAAAAAGCCTACGAGCAGTACTTC. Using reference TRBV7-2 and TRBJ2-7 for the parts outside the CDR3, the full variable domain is GAGVSQSPSNKVTEKGKDVELRCDPISGHTALYWYRQSLGQGLEFLIYFQGNSAPDKSGLPSDRFSAERTGGSVSTLTIQRTQQEDSAVYLCASSLRGEKAYEQYFGPGTRLTVT.

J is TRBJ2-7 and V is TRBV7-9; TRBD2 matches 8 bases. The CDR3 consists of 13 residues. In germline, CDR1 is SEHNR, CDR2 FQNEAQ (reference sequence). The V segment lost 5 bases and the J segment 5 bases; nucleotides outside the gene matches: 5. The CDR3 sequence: CASSPGGIDEQYF. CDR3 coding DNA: TGTGCCAGCAGCCCGGGGGGGATCGACGAGCAGTACTTC.

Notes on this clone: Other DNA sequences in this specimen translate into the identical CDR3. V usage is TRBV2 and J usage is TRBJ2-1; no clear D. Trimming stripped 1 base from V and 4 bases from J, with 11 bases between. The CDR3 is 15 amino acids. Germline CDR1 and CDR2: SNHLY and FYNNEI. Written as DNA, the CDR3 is TGTGCCAGCAGTGAAGGGGTTGTGAGGTACAATGAGCAGTTCTTC. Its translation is CASSEGVVRYNEQFF.